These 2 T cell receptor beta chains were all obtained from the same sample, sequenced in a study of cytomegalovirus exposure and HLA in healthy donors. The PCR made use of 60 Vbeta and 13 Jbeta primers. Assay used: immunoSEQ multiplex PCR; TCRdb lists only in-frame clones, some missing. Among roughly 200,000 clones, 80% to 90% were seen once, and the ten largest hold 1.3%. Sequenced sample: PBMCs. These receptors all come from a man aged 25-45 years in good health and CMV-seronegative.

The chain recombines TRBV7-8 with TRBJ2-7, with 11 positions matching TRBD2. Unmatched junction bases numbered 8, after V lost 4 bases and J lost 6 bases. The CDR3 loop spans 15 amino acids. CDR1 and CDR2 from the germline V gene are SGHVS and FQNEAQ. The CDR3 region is CASSSSSGRPSEQYF. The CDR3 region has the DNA TGTGCCAGCAGCTCCTCTAGCGGGAGGCCCAGCGAGCAGTACTTC.

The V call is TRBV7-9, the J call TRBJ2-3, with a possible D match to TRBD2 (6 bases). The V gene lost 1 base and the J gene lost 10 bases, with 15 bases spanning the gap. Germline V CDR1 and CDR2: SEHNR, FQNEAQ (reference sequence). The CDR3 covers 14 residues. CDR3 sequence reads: CASSLVTGVGSQYF. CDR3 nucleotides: TGTGCCAGCAGCTTAGTAACGGGGGTCGGGTCGCAGTATTTT.